These 13 T cell receptor beta chains came from one sample sequenced in a study of CD8+ T cells in alopecia areata. Extraction of RNA preceded its reverse transcription into cDNA, which served as the sequencing template. The method was immunoSEQ multiplex PCR; TCRdb's version includes in-frame clones alone and lacks a portion of them. The table includes around 35,000 clones, around 60% detected once. The specimen sequenced was NKG2D-high CD8+ T cells sorted from blood. Receptors originate from a human donor with alopecia areata.

The chain recombines TRBV19 with TRBJ2-4; 7 positions match TRBD2. This CDR3 region has 14 residues. The trim removed 6 bases at V and 3 bases at J, leaving 5 bases unmatched. Germline CDR1 is LNHDA and CDR2 is SQIVND (reference sequence). Here the CDR3 DNA reads TGTGCCAGTAGCGGGGGACTAATCAAAAACATTCAGTACTTC. It encodes CASSGGLIKNIQYF. The whole variable domain, remainder taken from reference TRBV19 and TRBJ2-4, is DGGITQSPKYLFRKEGQNVTLSCEQNLNHDAMYWYRQDPGQGLRLIYYSQIVNDFQKGDIAEGYSVSREKKESFPLTVTSAQKNPTAFYLCASSGGLIKNIQYFGAGTRLSVL.

This sequence joins TRBV6-1 and TRBJ2-1; tentative D call: TRBD1 (6 bases). Trimming removed 6 bases from V and 0 bases from J, with 9 bases in between. In germline, CDR1 is MNHNS, CDR2 SASEGT. The CDR3 runs to 14 residues. CDR3 region: CASRMDSSYNEQFF. In DNA form, the CDR3 reads TGTGCCAGCAGGATGGACAGCTCCTACAATGAGCAGTTCTTC.

This chain uses TRBV7-3 with TRBJ2-3; 9 nucleotides line up with TRBD2. V trimming: 3 bases; J trimming: 3 bases; junction bases outside the gene matches: 19. Germline-derived CDR1 and CDR2 are SGHTA and FQGTGA. The CDR3 is 20 residues long. The CDR3 bases are TGTGCCAGCAGCTTGCAGACTAGCGGCTTTTCCCCCGACAGGACAGATACGCAGTATTTT. Its translation: CASSLQTSGFSPDRTDTQYF.

The chain uses TRBV14 and TRBJ2-5; D is unclear. V lost 3 bases to trimming and J lost 5 bases, with 4 bases between them. Germline CDR1 and CDR2: SGHDN and FVKESK. This CDR3 comprises 11 residues. DNA of the CDR3: TGTGCCAGCAGCCACTTTGAGACCCAGTACTTC. Protein product: CASSHFETQYF.

This clone occurred a few times. The chain uses TRBV28 and TRBJ1-1; D perhaps matches TRBD1 (5 bases). Germline V gene sequence: CDR1 MDHEN, CDR2 SYDVKM. The CDR3 has 18 residues. Trimming took 1 base from V and 4 from J, leaving 22 bases between them. This CDR3 reads CASSLSLNGWGRGTEAFF. Written as DNA, the CDR3 is TGTGCCAGCAGTTTATCTTTAAACGGTTGGGGTAGGGGCACTGAAGCTTTCTTT.

This rearrangement joins TRBV29-1 to TRBJ1-2, with D possibly being TRBD1 (5 bases). Germline values: CDR1 SQVTM, CDR2 ANQGSEA. Trimming removed 3 bases at V and 7 bases at J, with 9 bases between. The CDR3 contains 11 residues. CDR3 in DNA: TGCAGCGTTGAGGTCGGGGGTGGCTACACCTTC. Its protein is CSVEVGGGYTF.

The rearrangement uses TRBV13 and TRBJ2-3, with D perhaps given as TRBD1 or TRBD2 (5 bases each). V lost 5 bases, J lost 1 base, and 16 bases lay in between. Germline CDR1 PRHDT, CDR2 FYEKMQ (reference sequence). The CDR3 has 16 amino acids. DNA for the CDR3: TGTGCCAGCAGCCATCGTGGGACCGCTGGCACAGATACGCAGTATTTT. Protein sequence: CASSHRGTAGTDTQYF.

The chain has TRBV7-9 and TRBJ1-1; D unclear. V was trimmed by 0 bases and J by 5 bases, leaving 13 bases between them. Germline assignment: CDR1 SEHNR and CDR2 FQNEAQ (reference sequence). The length of the CDR3 is 15 residues. The CDR3 DNA follows: TGTGCCAGCAGCTTAGCGTCCGAGGGAAAAACTGAAGCTTTCTTT. Its protein product is CASSLASEGKTEAFF.

This clone showed up just a few times. The chain uses TRBV4-1 and TRBJ2-5; D might be TRBD1 (5 bases). Trimming removed 0 bases at V and 3 bases at J, with 8 bases between. The CDR3 contains 14 residues. Per the germline V gene, CDR1 is MGHRA and CDR2 is YSYEKL. As DNA, the CDR3 is TGCGCCAGCAGCCAAGATGGGGCGGAAGAGACCCAGTACTTC. It codes for CASSQDGAEETQYF.

The chain employs TRBV4-3 and TRBJ2-7; 7 nucleotides agree with TRBD1. The V gene's germline CDR1 is LGHNA and CDR2 YSLEER. The CDR3 has 13 amino acids. The J segment lost 7 bases and the V segment lost 0 bases, leaving 3 bases of the junction unmatched. DNA for the CDR3: TGCGCCAGCAGCCAAGAAAACAGGGGAGAGCAGTACTTC. Its protein product is CASSQENRGEQYF.

By share, this clone ranks as medium-sized. The identical CDR3 is also encoded by other nucleotide sequences in the sample. The chain recombines TRBV7-9 with TRBJ1-2, with 8 bases identical to TRBD1. CDR1 SEHNR and CDR2 FQNEAQ come from the germline V gene (reference sequence). V shed 5 bases, J shed 3 bases, and the junction held 5 bases outside the gene matches. CDR3 size: 14 residues. The CDR3 DNA reads TGTGCCAGCAGCCCGGACAGGGAGTACTATGGCTACACCTTC. This translates into CASSPDREYYGYTF.

Relative to its sample, this clone is medium-sized (0.01 to 0.1%). This sequence joins TRBV25-1 and TRBJ1-2; D is ambiguous. The V end was cut by 8 bases, the J end by 8 bases, with 12 bases between. Germline V gene lookup returns CDR1 MGHDK and CDR2 SYGVNS. The CDR3 has 11 amino acids. CDR3 DNA sequence: TGTGCCAGCGGCTCCGCTGCCGGCTACACCTTC. Its protein is CASGSAAGYTF.

The chain employs TRBV18 and TRBJ1-1; tentative D call: TRBD1 (5 bases). Germline V lookup: CDR1 KGHSH, CDR2 LQKENI. V was trimmed by 8 bases and J by 0 bases, leaving 13 bases between them. This CDR3 region has 14 residues. CDR3 region: CASTTGPMNTEAFF. The DNA for the CDR3 is TGTGCCAGCACCACAGGACCTATGAACACTGAAGCTTTCTTT.